This passage covers 17 T cell receptor beta chains from one sample sequenced in a study of response to subunit inactivated influenza vaccine. TCRdb analysed the RT-PCR reads with MiXCR anew, one entry per CDR3 protein. The top ten hold about 12% of the sample, which has a few hundred thousand distinct CDR3 sequences, about a tenth seen once. The sequencing used PBMCs from blood, collected roughly 48 days after vaccination. The receptors here all came from a man aged 50-59 years who received an inactivated influenza vaccine.

This clonotype has only a few counts. The chain combines TRBV5-6 with TRBJ1-3; possibly TRBD1 for D (5 bases). V lost 2 bases and J 0 bases, leaving 18 bases between the germline ends. CDR3 size: 18 residues. CDR1 and CDR2 from the germline V gene are SGHDT and YYEEEE. The CDR3 DNA reads TGTGCCAGCAGCTTCCGCTTGGGATGGGGCGTCTCTGGAAACACCATATATTTT. Protein sequence: CASSFRLGWGVSGNTIYF.

The chain has TRBV10-3 and TRBJ2-7, with TRBD2 identical over 7 bases. The germline CDR1 and CDR2 sequences are ENHRY and SYGVKD. The CDR3 contains 15 residues. With V trimmed by 0 bases and J by 5 bases, 7 bases remained unmatched. CDR3 in amino acids: CAISESGGDIDEQYF. The CDR3 DNA sequence: TGTGCCATCAGTGAGTCGGGGGGGGATATCGACGAGCAGTACTTC.

This clonotype was picked up many times. The chain uses TRBV12-3 or TRBV12-4 and TRBJ2-5; D is perhaps TRBD1 or TRBD2 (6 bases each). CDR3 length: 15 amino acids. V was pared by 7 bases and J by 0 bases, with 15 bases between. CDR3 residues: CASTSRGGNQETQYF. The CDR3 DNA reads TGTGCCAGCACCTCCAGAGGGGGGAACCAAGAGACCCAGTACTTC.

The gene calls are TRBV11-2 and TRBJ2-3; 9 bases align to TRBD2. This CDR3 has 17 amino acids. Germline V gene lookup returns CDR1 SGHAT and CDR2 FQNNGV. Trimming took 0 bases from V and 2 from J; bases not matched to a gene: 6. The CDR3 protein is CASSLDGSGGFTDTQYF. In DNA, the CDR3 is TGTGCCAGCAGCTTAGATGGCAGCGGGGGGTTCACAGATACGCAGTATTTT.

This clonotype has a handful of counts. The chain couples TRBV3-1 to TRBJ2-4; 13 nucleotides match TRBD2. The CDR3 consists of 17 residues. V was pared by 3 bases and J by 8 bases, with 10 bases of the junction left unmatched. Germline V gene data show CDR1 as LGHDT and CDR2 as YNNKEL (reference sequence). CDR3 residues: CASSQTARLAGGYIQYF. The CDR3 coding sequence is TGTGCCAGCAGCCAGACCGCCCGACTAGCGGGAGGTTACATTCAGTACTTC.

V and J are TRBV7-2 and TRBJ2-1, with unresolved D. V was shortened by 3 bases and J by 5 bases, with 14 bases between the two germline ends. The length of the CDR3 is 15 residues. Looked up from germline, CDR1 is SGHTA and CDR2 is FQGNSA. In DNA, the CDR3 is TGTGCCAGCAGCTTCCCGCTGACCTCAAACAATGAGCAGTTCTTC. It encodes CASSFPLTSNNEQFF.

This clonotype was counted many times. This sequence joins TRBV5-6 and TRBJ2-3; D tentatively fits TRBD1 or TRBD2 (5 bases each). This CDR3 is 17 amino acids long. CDR1 is SGHDT and CDR2 is YYEEEE in the germline V gene. V was cut by 3 bases and J by 3 bases, with 20 bases left in between. CDR3 in amino acids: CASSSEGQGKWTDTQYF. The CDR3 DNA reads TGTGCCAGCAGCTCCGAGGGGCAGGGAAAGTGGACAGATACGCAGTATTTT. Full variable domain (missing parts from reference TRBV5-6 and TRBJ2-3): DAGVTQSPTHLIKTRGQQVTLRCSPKSGHDTVSWYQQALGQGPQFIFQYYEEEERQRGNFPDRFSGHQFPNYSSELNVNALLLGDSALYLCASSSEGQGKWTDTQYFGPGTRLTVL.

This clonotype has more than one count but fewer than ten. The rearrangement joins TRBV7-2 to TRBJ2-5; D is possibly TRBD1 (5 bases). Germline V lookup: CDR1 SGHTA, CDR2 FQGNSA. There are 15 residues in the CDR3. The germline V and J ends were trimmed by 2 bases and 1 base, with 11 bases remaining between them. CDR3 residues: CASSLMGRLQETQYF. DNA of the CDR3: TGTGCCAGCAGCTTAATGGGGCGGCTCCAAGAGACCCAGTACTTC.

The CDR3 DNA reads as TGTGCCAGCAGTTTGATGGCTAGCGGGGGGACAGATACGCAGTATTTT. Amino acid sequence: CASSLMASGGTDTQYF. This chain uses TRBV28 with TRBJ2-3; 11 bases fit TRBD2. CDR3 length: 16 amino acids. CDR1 and CDR2 (germline): MDHEN, SYDVKM. V lost 3 bases to trimming and J lost 3 bases; unmatched junction nucleotides: 5.

This clonotype was seen repeatedly, ten times or more. The J gene is TRBJ2-7, the V gene TRBV5-1; perhaps TRBD2 as D (5 bases). V dropped 0 bases and J dropped 9 bases, with 16 bases sitting between them. Germline V gene data show CDR1 as SGHRS and CDR2 as YFSETQ. The CDR3 loop spans 14 amino acids. The CDR3 protein is CASSLDDYRMGQYF. The CDR3 region has the DNA TGCGCCAGCAGCTTGGACGACTACCGCATGGGGCAGTACTTC.

This rearrangement joins TRBV10-3 to TRBJ2-1; 13 nucleotides align to TRBD2. This CDR3 has 16 residues. Per the germline V gene, CDR1 is ENHRY and CDR2 is SYGVKD. V lost 5 bases and J lost 3; bases outside the gene matches: 4. The CDR3: CAISPGTSGVYNEQFF. CDR3 DNA: TGTGCCATCAGTCCTGGGACTAGCGGGGTCTACAATGAGCAGTTCTTC.

This clonotype was observed a handful of times. This sequence joins TRBV25-1 and TRBJ1-3; D is unclear. The germline CDR1 and CDR2 sequences are MGHDK and SYGVNS. This CDR3 contains 13 residues. V lost 2 bases to trimming and J lost 5 bases, with 7 bases between them. The CDR3 DNA reads as TGTGCCAGCAGTGAAACCGACAGAAACACCATATATTTT. It codes for CASSETDRNTIYF.

This sequence joins TRBV6-1 and TRBJ2-5; D is unclear. The CDR3 has 11 residues. V shed 6 bases and J shed 8 bases, with 10 bases lying between them. Per the germline V gene, CDR1 is MNHNS and CDR2 is SASEGT. DNA for the CDR3: TGTGCCAGCAGCTTAAGTCATACCCAGTACTTC. This sequence encodes CASSLSHTQYF.

Comments on this clonotype: Germline and junction disagree at one end, which may indicate a read error. The chain joins TRBV20-1 to TRBJ2-7; 7 positions match TRBD2. CDR1 DFQATT and CDR2 SNEGSKA come from the germline V gene (reference sequence). There are 14 residues in the CDR3. CDR3 amino acids: CSPRVAGNSYEQYF. CDR3 coding DNA: TGCAGTCCTAGAGTAGCGGGCAACTCCTACGAGCAGTACTTC.

The rearrangement links TRBV4-3 to TRBJ2-3; 9 bases agree with TRBD2. CDR1 is LGHNA, CDR2 YSLEER, per germline. Trimming at V came to 4 bases and at J to 10 bases, leaving 9 bases not matched to a gene. This CDR3 has 14 residues. The CDR3 is CASSLLAGEGAQYF. The CDR3 nucleotides are TGCGCCAGCAGCCTTTTAGCGGGGGAGGGCGCGCAGTATTTT.

The table lists this clonotype with a few counts. This chain's CDR3 is CASSTGTGVTGELFF. CDR3 DNA: TGTGCCAGCAGTACCGGGACAGGGGTGACCGGGGAGCTGTTTTTT. The chain recombines TRBV27 with TRBJ2-2, with TRBD1 matching 10 bases. V lost 5 bases and J lost 5; bases outside the gene matches: 5. CDR3 length: 15 amino acids. Germline loops: CDR1 MNHEY, CDR2 SMNVEV (reference sequence).

In its sample, this clonotype was seen a few times. The chain joins TRBV7-8 to TRBJ2-5; 15 bases map to TRBD2. V trimming: 6 bases; J trimming: 5 bases; junction bases outside the gene matches: 13. Germline assignment: CDR1 SGHVS and CDR2 FQNEAQ. The CDR3 contains 18 residues. DNA of the CDR3: TGTGCCAGCAGTCTGAGGGGGGGACTAGCGGGAGGTGGGGAGACCCAGTACTTC. This sequence encodes CASSLRGGLAGGGETQYF.